The present entry profiles one T cell receptor beta chain with its context. Per the original data handling: Amplification of reference gene primers provided the estimated nucleated cell counts. Produced via immunoSEQ multiplex PCR; TCRdb's table is partial and in-frame only. V, J and clone size reflect that table, while D and trimming were determined from the DNA. The data contain over 200,000 clones, around 86% of them singletons. The sample is drawn from a study of blood T cell repertoires in COVID-19. Study background: Samples came from the United States, Italy and Spain, spanning acute and convalescent COVID-19.

The clonotype originates from a human donor in a cohort sampled during active COVID-19. Material for sequencing was peripheral blood.

CDR3 nucleotide sequence: TGTGCCAGCAGCGTCTGGGGACAGGCCCAAGAGACCCAGTACTTC. Residues: CASSVWGQAQETQYF. The chain recombines TRBV9 with TRBJ2-5; TRBD1 matches 8 bases. This CDR3 region has 15 residues. The germline V gene encodes CDR1 SGDLS and CDR2 YYNGEE. V lost 2 bases, J lost 1 base, and 4 bases stayed unmatched.